The T cell receptor (beta chain) described here comes from a study of blood T cell repertoires in COVID-19. Study-wide background: There were acute and convalescent COVID-19 samples, and they came from the United States, Italy and Spain. The analysed material was cDNA or gDNA that came from T cells, B-cell-depleted T cells, or PBMCs.

This clone was picked up one time. In the authors' methods: Researchers report that nucleated cell counts were estimated from reference gene primer amplification. Generated by immunoSEQ multiplex PCR, the TCRdb table keeps only in-frame clones and is missing some. The DNA was the basis for D and trimming; V, J and clone size are from that table. The table includes 90,000 to 120,000 clones, roughly nine tenths detected once. CDR1 and CDR2 (germline): SGHTA, FQGTGA. CDR3 length equals 15 residues. With 5 bases clipped from V and 8 bases from J, the junction kept 11 bases outside the gene matches. The sequenced sample consisted of peripheral blood. This clonotype was obtained from a man aged 55 to 70 with acute or convalescent COVID-19. The chain employs TRBV7-3 and TRBJ2-3, with 9 nucleotides matching TRBD1. CDR3 nucleotides: TGTGCCAGCAGCCCCCAGACAGGGGGTCTTAGTACGCAGTATTTT. Its protein is CASSPQTGGLSTQYF.